The T cell receptor (beta chain) under discussion was sequenced for a study of neurological immune-mediated disorders. Each CDR3 protein gets one entry after TCRdb re-called the 5' RACE reads with MiXCR. The sample holds fewer than 65,000 distinct CDR3 sequences, 10% to 13% seen once. This CDR3 is built from 13 residues. V was clipped by 7 bases and J by 7 bases, with 16 bases between them. Sequencing was performed on PBMCs. The TCR comes from a man between 65 and 85 years old with HTLV-1-associated myelopathy (HAM/TSP). The genes are TRBV12-3 or TRBV12-4 and TRBJ1-2; TRBD1 might be the D (6 bases). CDR3 residues: CASTPIQGCGYTF. CDR3 DNA sequence: TGTGCCAGCACCCCAATACAGGGATGTGGCTACACCTTC.